This T cell receptor (beta chain) was sequenced in a study of beta chain features in type 1 diabetes. Study in general: Researchers looked at about 110 million sorted cells across all samples. Study outcomes and limitations: With patients and controls alike, PCR might favor shorter templates to an equal degree. A moderate, significant TCRB CDR3 shortening appeared in type 1 diabetes across four CD4+ subsets.

The CDR3 has 15 amino acids. Germline loops: CDR1 SGHTA, CDR2 FQGNSA. Trimming removed 5 bases from V and 4 bases from J; junction bases left unmatched: 8. Expressed TCRB transcripts were sequenced because the isolated RNA had all been reverse transcribed beforehand. The read count averaged about 3.6 million across naive, central memory and regulatory T cell samples. The method was immunoSEQ multiplex PCR; TCRdb's version includes in-frame clones alone and lacks a portion of them. Of 40,000 to 45,000 clones in the sample, about 51% were seen once. Concerning this clone itself: Antigen specificity is unknown.

The chain combines TRBV7-2 with TRBJ2-5; 9 bases line up with TRBD1. This sequence was found in a woman between 18 and 30 years old in good health. Material for sequencing was Tregs from blood. The CDR3 spells CASSNDRGFGETQYF. DNA of the CDR3: TGTGCCAGCAGCAACGACAGGGGGTTTGGAGAGACCCAGTACTTC.